The 27 T cell receptor beta chains below all came from one sample that was sequenced in a study of blood T cell repertoires in COVID-19 (TCRdb year 2020). Libraries came from the immunoSEQ multiplex PCR assay. In its TCRdb copy, this immuneACCESS table keeps in-frame sequences only and misses some clones. Where compared with another copy, unresolved V genes explain less than half of these, and the others have no known cause. The sample profile shows approximately 150,000 clones; approximately 88% of them were found once. 8% to 11% of the sample lies in the top ten. The source material was peripheral blood. The source is a man aged 55 to 70 with active or convalescent COVID-19.

The J gene is TRBJ2-1, the V gene TRBV24-1, with TRBD1 matching over 11 bases. The CDR3 sequence is 16 residues long. CDR1 is KGHDR, CDR2 SFDVKD, per germline. With V trimmed by 3 bases and J by 8 bases, 8 bases remained unmatched. The CDR3 region is CATSDPRDRGRDEQFF. CDR3 sequence (DNA): TGTGCCACCAGTGATCCCCGGGACAGGGGGAGGGATGAGCAGTTCTTC.

The J gene is TRBJ2-5, the V gene TRBV6-5, with D tentatively TRBD2 (5 bases). This CDR3 is 12 amino acids long. CDR1 and CDR2 from the germline V gene are MNHEY and SVGAGI. The V end was cut by 7 bases, the J end by 6 bases, with 12 bases between. CDR3 nucleotides: TGTGCCAGCACAGTGGACGGGAAGACCCAGTACTTC. Protein: CASTVDGKTQYF.

The chain joins TRBV29-1 to TRBJ2-6, with TRBD1 matching over 7 bases. This CDR3 is 15 amino acids long. CDR1 is SQVTM and CDR2 is ANQGSEA in the germline V gene. Trimming at V came to 3 bases and at J to 2 bases, leaving 4 bases not matched to a gene. The DNA of the CDR3 is TGCAGCGTTGATGAAACAGGGGCTGGGGCCAACGTCCTGACTTTC. Translating it yields CSVDETGAGANVLTF. Full variable domain (remainder filled in from reference TRBV29-1 and TRBJ2-6): SAVISQKPSRDICQRGTSLTIQCQVDSQVTMMFWYRQQPGQSLTLIATANQGSEATYESGFVIDKFPISRPNLTFSTLTVSNMSPEDSSIYLCSVDETGAGANVLTFGAGSRLTVL.

The sample holds a few counts of this clone. This chain joins TRBV6-5 and TRBJ2-3, with D possibly TRBD1 on 5 matching bases. The CDR3 runs 11 residues. Germline CDR1 MNHEY, CDR2 SVGAGI. Trimming stripped 6 bases from V and 6 bases from J, with 7 bases between. The DNA of the CDR3 is TGTGCCAGCAGGAACAGGGATACGCAGTATTTT. Translation gives CASRNRDTQYF.

This chain uses TRBV5-4 with TRBJ1-1; D possibly corresponds to TRBD1 (5 bases). The CDR3 sequence is 16 residues long. Germline CDR1 reads SGHNT; CDR2 reads YYREEE (reference sequence). Trimming shortened V by 1 base and J by 2 bases, and 15 bases separated the two germline ends. The CDR3 DNA follows: TGTGCCAGCAGCTTGAGGGCTGGGGGGTTAAACACTGAAGCTTTCTTT. This sequence encodes CASSLRAGGLNTEAFF.

This clone was seen just once. V usage is TRBV27 and J usage is TRBJ1-4, with 8 bases that match TRBD1. V was pared by 4 bases and J by 1 base, with 2 bases of the junction left unmatched. The CDR3 is 15 amino acids. Germline assignment: CDR1 MNHEY and CDR2 SMNVEV (reference sequence). The CDR3 DNA reads TGTGCCAGCAGTTCCACAGGGGGAACTAATGAAAAACTGTTTTTT. This codes for CASSSTGGTNEKLFF.

This clone came up once. The same CDR3 can be traced to other DNA sequences in this sample. This rearrangement joins TRBV6-5 to TRBJ2-7; a possible D gene is TRBD1 (6 bases). The germline V gene encodes CDR1 MNHEY and CDR2 SVGAGI. The CDR3 loop spans 14 amino acids. V was clipped by 2 bases and J by 1 base, with 9 bases between them. Written as DNA, the CDR3 is TGTGCCAGCAGTTACAATAGGGGGTCCTACGAGCAGTACTTC. This gives the protein CASSYNRGSYEQYF.

The chain has TRBV6-5 and TRBJ1-3; 7 bases match TRBD1. The V and J ends lost 6 bases and 0 bases, in that order; junction bases with no gene match: 5. The CDR3 has 15 amino acids. Germline CDR1 reads MNHEY; CDR2 reads SVGAGI. The CDR3 here is CASRDRTSSGNTIYF. For the CDR3, the DNA is TGTGCCAGCAGGGACAGGACATCCTCTGGAAACACCATATATTTT.

This rearrangement joins TRBV27 to TRBJ1-1; D is undetermined. Trimming removed 6 bases from V and 5 bases from J, with 13 bases in between. Germline V gives CDR1 MNHEY, CDR2 SMNVEV (reference sequence). This CDR3 region has 13 residues. CDR3 coding DNA: TGTGCCAGCAGCCGCCTCACGAGGACTGAAGCTTTCTTT. Its translation: CASSRLTRTEAFF.

This clone was detected only once. V gene TRBV24-1 combines with J gene TRBJ1-5; unclear D gene. V lost 4 bases and J 9 bases, leaving 12 bases between the germline ends. The CDR3 is 13 residues long. The germline CDR1 and CDR2 sequences are KGHDR and SFDVKD. The CDR3 loop is CATSDRRGGPQHF. DNA for the CDR3: TGTGCCACCAGTGACCGACGGGGTGGGCCCCAGCATTTT.

The rearrangement links TRBV28 to TRBJ2-1; 8 bases are a match to TRBD2. The CDR3 sequence is 15 residues long. Germline CDR1 and CDR2: MDHEN and SYDVKM. Trimming took 3 bases from V and 7 from J; bases not matched to a gene: 8. CDR3: CASSFGGLVRNEQFF. The CDR3 DNA is TGTGCCAGCAGTTTCGGGGGACTAGTCCGGAATGAGCAGTTCTTC. Together with reference TRBV28 and TRBJ2-1, the CDR3 gives the full variable domain: DVKVTQSSRYLVKRTGEKVFLECVQDMDHENMFWYRQDPGLGLRLIYFSYDVKMKEKGDIPEGYSVSREKKERFSLILESASTNQTSMYLCASSFGGLVRNEQFFGPGTRLTVL.

V gene TRBV24-1 combines with J gene TRBJ2-5; no reliable D call. In germline, CDR1 is KGHDR, CDR2 SFDVKD. The ends were cut back, 1 base at V and 5 bases at J, with 4 bases in the middle. The CDR3 runs 12 residues. CDR3 nucleotides: TGTGCCACCAGTGATTTTCAGGAGACCCAGTACTTC. It translates to CATSDFQETQYF.

This chain uses TRBV7-2 with TRBJ2-2; 8 nucleotides match TRBD2. The CDR3 runs 15 residues. The V gene's germline CDR1 is SGHTA and CDR2 FQGNSA. V shed 2 bases and J 4 bases; nucleotides not matched to a gene: 3. The CDR3, as DNA: TGTGCCAGCAGCTTAAGCGGGAGAGGCACCGGGGAGCTGTTTTTT. This translates into CASSLSGRGTGELFF.

This chain joins TRBV3-1 (or the pseudogene TRBV3-2) and TRBJ2-5, with D maybe TRBD2 (8 bases). Looked up from germline, CDR1 is LGHDT and CDR2 is YNNKEL (reference sequence). This CDR3 has 19 amino acids. V lost 0 bases, J lost 2 bases, and 22 bases lay in between. CDR3: CASSQEGTRGRDVQETQYF. The CDR3 nucleotides are TGTGCCAGCAGCCAAGAGGGGACTAGGGGGCGGGATGTGCAAGAGACCCAGTACTTC.

CDR3 amino acids: CASSYQGHNEQFF. The CDR3 coding sequence is TGTGCCAGCAGTTATCAGGGGCACAATGAGCAGTTCTTC. This rearrangement joins TRBV6-5 to TRBJ2-1; D may be TRBD1 (6 bases). Germline V CDR1 and CDR2: MNHEY, SVGAGI. This CDR3 is 13 amino acids long. V shed 3 bases and J shed 5 bases, with 8 bases lying between them.

The chain combines TRBV6-1 with TRBJ1-2; 8 bases fit TRBD1. The junction had 6 bases not matched to a gene; V was cut back by 2 bases and J by 4 bases. This CDR3 is built from 15 residues. CDR1 is MNHNS, CDR2 SASEGT, per germline. The CDR3 spells CASSERQGALYGYTF. For the CDR3, the DNA is TGTGCCAGCAGTGAAAGGCAGGGGGCACTCTATGGCTACACCTTC.

This clone was counted once. The chain recombines TRBV6-6 with TRBJ2-2; TRBD1 matches 8 bases. CDR1 and CDR2 from the germline V gene are MNHNY and SVGAGI (reference sequence). The CDR3 consists of 15 residues. Trimming at V came to 10 bases and at J to 1 base, leaving 8 bases not matched to a gene. The CDR3 is CATQGDRWNTGELFF. CDR3 DNA: TGTGCCACACAGGGGGACAGGTGGAACACCGGGGAGCTGTTTTTT.

This rearrangement joins TRBV10-3 to TRBJ2-7; 9 nucleotides agree with TRBD1. This CDR3 comprises 13 residues. V trimming: 10 bases; J trimming: 6 bases; junction bases outside the gene matches: 10. Germline CDR1 is ENHRY and CDR2 is SYGVKD. The DNA of the CDR3 is TGTGCCACGAGCCCGGGACAGGGCCTCGAGCAGTACTTC. It yields the protein CATSPGQGLEQYF.

The chain employs TRBV28 and TRBJ2-3; TRBD2 matches at 8 bases. The CDR3 extends over 15 amino acids. Germline CDR1 and CDR2: MDHEN and SYDVKM. The trim removed 6 bases at V and 3 bases at J, leaving 8 bases unmatched. CDR3 bases: TGTGCCAGCAGGTGGGCTAGCGGGCCAACAGATACGCAGTATTTT. This encodes CASRWASGPTDTQYF.

J is TRBJ1-6 and V is TRBV5-6; a possible D gene is TRBD1 (6 bases). The CDR3 covers 16 residues. Deletions cut 4 bases from V and 0 bases from J, with 11 bases between. In germline, CDR1 is SGHDT, CDR2 YYEEEE. The CDR3 loop is CASSGTGSSYNSPLHF. The CDR3 DNA sequence: TGTGCCAGCAGCGGAACAGGGAGCTCCTATAATTCACCCCTCCACTTT.

This chain uses TRBV6-5 with TRBJ2-7; 10 positions agree with TRBD1. V was pared by 6 bases and J by 2 bases, with 4 bases of the junction left unmatched. Germline-derived CDR1 and CDR2 are MNHEY and SVGAGI. This CDR3 region has 14 residues. The CDR3 is CASSWGQGTYEQYF. The CDR3 DNA is TGTGCCAGCAGCTGGGGACAGGGGACCTACGAGCAGTACTTC.

J is TRBJ2-4 and V is TRBV6-5, with a tentative D call TRBD1 (6 bases). Germline values: CDR1 MNHEY, CDR2 SVGAGI. V lost 5 bases, J lost 0 bases, and 8 bases lay in between. This CDR3 contains 14 residues. The CDR3 sequence is CASSPGQAKNIQYF. The CDR3 region has the DNA TGTGCCAGCAGTCCGGGACAAGCCAAAAACATTCAGTACTTC.

This chain joins TRBV9 and TRBJ1-2; TRBD1 matches 8 bases. Per germline, CDR1 SGDLS and CDR2 YYNGEE. This CDR3 region has 15 residues. With V trimmed by 4 bases and J by 3 bases, 8 bases remained unmatched. DNA for the CDR3: TGTGCCAGCAGCTCGGGACAGGCTTCTCACTATGGCTACACCTTC. It translates to CASSSGQASHYGYTF.

In this sample, this clone turned up once. V usage is TRBV5-1 and J usage is TRBJ2-1; perhaps TRBD1 as D (5 bases). Between the trimmed V and J ends, which lost 0 bases and 0 bases, there was a span of 10 bases. The CDR3 extends over 16 amino acids. Germline CDR1 and CDR2: SGHRS and YFSETQ. CDR3 DNA sequence: TGCGCCAGCAGCTTGGTTTCAGGGTACTCCTACAATGAGCAGTTCTTC. This gives the protein CASSLVSGYSYNEQFF.

The chain is built from TRBV28 and TRBJ2-7; perhaps TRBD1 as D (6 bases). The germline V and J ends were trimmed by 7 bases and 3 bases, with 13 bases remaining between them. Germline CDR1 and CDR2: MDHEN and SYDVKM. The CDR3 covers 13 residues. In DNA form, the CDR3 reads TGTGCCAGCACCGGGACATTGAACTACGAGCAGTACTTC. This codes for CASTGTLNYEQYF.

The chain has TRBV2 and TRBJ1-3; a possible D gene is TRBD1 (6 bases). The CDR3 totals 15 residues. Between the trimmed V and J ends, which lost 3 bases and 2 bases, there was a span of 11 bases. Germline CDR1 and CDR2: SNHLY and FYNNEI. The DNA of the CDR3 is TGTGCCAGCAGTGATGGGGGGGCCCCTGGAAACACCATATATTTT. This gives the protein CASSDGGAPGNTIYF.

V gene TRBV4-2 combines with J gene TRBJ1-1; TRBD1 matches 7 bases. The CDR3 is made up of 14 amino acids. CDR1 and CDR2 (germline): LGHNA, YNFKEQ. Trimming cost V 4 bases and J 1 base; bases outside gene matches: 3. This CDR3 reads CASSRRQGNTEAFF. DNA for the CDR3: TGTGCCAGCAGCCGCCGACAGGGGAACACTGAAGCTTTCTTT.